This T cell receptor (beta chain) was profiled in a study of blood T cell repertoires in COVID-19. At the level of the study: Sites across the United States, Italy and Spain contributed samples from acute and convalescent COVID-19. T cells, B-cell-depleted T cells, or PBMCs provided the cDNA or gDNA that served as material.

This CDR3 has 16 amino acids. Per germline, CDR1 MNHEY and CDR2 SVGEGT. Trimming removed 3 bases at V and 1 base at J, with 12 bases between. Per the authors' pipeline: Amplification with reference gene primers provided the estimates of nucleated cell counts. Clones were read by immunoSEQ multiplex PCR, and TCRdb kept only the in-frame ones, dropping some. V, J and clone size reflect that table, while D and trimming were determined from the DNA. This sample has about 290,000 clones; over 85% occur once, and the top ten carry around 10%. This chain uses TRBV6-2 or TRBV6-3 with TRBJ2-2; D is perhaps TRBD1 (6 bases). The sequence was obtained from a young woman with COVID-19, enrolled during active disease. Sequenced: peripheral blood. The chain's CDR3 is CASSYYGQKNTGELFF. For the CDR3, the DNA is TGTGCCAGCAGTTATTACGGACAGAAGAACACCGGGGAGCTGTTTTTT.